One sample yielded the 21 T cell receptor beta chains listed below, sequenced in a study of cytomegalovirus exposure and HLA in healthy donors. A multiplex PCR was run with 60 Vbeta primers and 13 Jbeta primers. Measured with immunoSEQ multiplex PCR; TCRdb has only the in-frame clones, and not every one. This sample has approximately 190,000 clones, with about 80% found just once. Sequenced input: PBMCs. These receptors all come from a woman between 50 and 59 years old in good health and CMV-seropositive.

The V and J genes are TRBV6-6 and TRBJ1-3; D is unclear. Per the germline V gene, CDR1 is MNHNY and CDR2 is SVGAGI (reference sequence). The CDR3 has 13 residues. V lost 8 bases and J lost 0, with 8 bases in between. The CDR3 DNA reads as TGTGCCAGCGGTGAGAGCTCTGGAAACACCATATATTTT. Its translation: CASGESSGNTIYF.

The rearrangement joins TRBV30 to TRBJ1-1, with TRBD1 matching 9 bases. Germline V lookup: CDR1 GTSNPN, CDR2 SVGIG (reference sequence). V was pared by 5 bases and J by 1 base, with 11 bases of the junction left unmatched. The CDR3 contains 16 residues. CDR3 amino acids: CAWHYRGRGSNTEAFF. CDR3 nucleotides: TGTGCCTGGCACTACAGGGGGCGCGGATCGAACACTGAAGCTTTCTTT. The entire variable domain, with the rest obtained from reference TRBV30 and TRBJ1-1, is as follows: SQTIHQWPATLVQPVGSPLSLECTVEGTSNPNLYWYRQAAGRGLQLLFYSVGIGQISSEVPQNLSASRPQDRQFILSSKKLLLSDSGFYLCAWHYRGRGSNTEAFFGQGTRLTVV.

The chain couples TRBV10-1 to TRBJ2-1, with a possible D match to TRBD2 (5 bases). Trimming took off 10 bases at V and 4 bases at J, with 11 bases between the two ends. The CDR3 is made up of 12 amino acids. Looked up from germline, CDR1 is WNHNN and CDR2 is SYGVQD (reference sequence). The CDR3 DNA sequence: TGCGCCACCGAGGGAGAATACAATGAGCAGTTCTTC. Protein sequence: CATEGEYNEQFF.

CDR3 coding DNA: TGTGCCAGCAGCCTCAAAGGGGGCGGTCACATAATCGATGAGCAGTTCTTC. It is translated as CASSLKGGGHIIDEQFF. The chain has TRBV14 and TRBJ2-1; 7 nucleotides align to TRBD1. CDR1 and CDR2 from the germline V gene are SGHDN and FVKESK. V lost 4 bases, J lost 8 bases, and 17 bases stayed unmatched. The CDR3 is 17 amino acids.

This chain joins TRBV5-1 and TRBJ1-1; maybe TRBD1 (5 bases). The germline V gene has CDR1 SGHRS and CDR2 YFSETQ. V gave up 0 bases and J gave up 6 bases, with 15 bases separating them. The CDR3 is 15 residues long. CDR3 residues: CASSLVPGGRAEAFF. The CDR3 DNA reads TGCGCCAGCAGCTTGGTTCCCGGGGGTAGAGCTGAAGCTTTCTTT.

The CDR3 spells CASGAGLNTEAFF. CDR3 nucleotides: TGCGCCAGCGGGGCAGGTTTGAACACTGAAGCTTTCTTT. The chain is built from TRBV10-2 and TRBJ1-1; possibly TRBD1 for D (5 bases). The CDR3 sequence is 13 residues long. The ends were cut back, 8 bases at V and 0 bases at J, with 10 bases in the middle. The germline CDR1 and CDR2 sequences are WSHSY and SAAADI.

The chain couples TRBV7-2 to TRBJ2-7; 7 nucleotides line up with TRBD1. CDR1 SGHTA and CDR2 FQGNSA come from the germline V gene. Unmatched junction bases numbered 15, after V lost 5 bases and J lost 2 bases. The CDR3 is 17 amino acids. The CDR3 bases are TGTGCCAGCAGCCACCGGGTTTCGGGACAGAGAGCCTACGAGCAGTACTTC. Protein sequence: CASSHRVSGQRAYEQYF.

The CDR3 loop reads CASSPGQGIYNEQFF. CDR3 bases: TGTGCCAGCAGCCCTGGACAGGGGATATACAATGAGCAGTTCTTC. The V and J genes are TRBV7-6 and TRBJ2-1; 9 nucleotides match TRBD1. V dropped 5 bases and J dropped 4; count of bases not matched to a gene: 6. From germline, CDR1 is SGHVS and CDR2 FNYEAQ. The CDR3 runs 15 residues.

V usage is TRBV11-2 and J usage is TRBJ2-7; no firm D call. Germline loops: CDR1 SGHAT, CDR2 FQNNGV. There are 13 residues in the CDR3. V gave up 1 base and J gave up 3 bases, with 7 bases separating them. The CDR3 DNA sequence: TGTGCCAGCAGCTTAGCCCCAGACTACGAGCAGTACTTC. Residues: CASSLAPDYEQYF.

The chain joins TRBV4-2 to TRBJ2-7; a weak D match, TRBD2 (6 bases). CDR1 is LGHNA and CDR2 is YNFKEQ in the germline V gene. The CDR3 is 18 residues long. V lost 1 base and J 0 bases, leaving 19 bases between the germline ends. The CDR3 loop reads CASSQGSSVGGSSYEQYF. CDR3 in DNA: TGTGCCAGCAGCCAAGGATCGTCCGTGGGGGGAAGCTCCTACGAGCAGTACTTC.

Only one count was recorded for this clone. The CDR3 DNA reads as TGTGCCAGCAGCCGCGGGGGGGGAGACACTGAAGCTTTCTTT. This codes for CASSRGGGDTEAFF. The chain uses TRBV6-5 and TRBJ1-1; D might be TRBD1 (5 bases). The CDR3 is 14 amino acids. CDR1 and CDR2 from the germline V gene are MNHEY and SVGAGI. The V and J ends lost 6 bases and 3 bases respectively, with 14 bases between them.

This CDR3 is CASSLKNLAGQSYNEQFF. In DNA, the CDR3 is TGTGCCAGCAGCCTTAAGAACCTAGCGGGGCAGTCCTACAATGAGCAGTTCTTC. The chain combines TRBV27 with TRBJ2-1; TRBD2 agrees at 9 bases. Germline CDR1 and CDR2: MNHEY and SMNVEV (reference sequence). V lost 6 bases and J lost 1; bases outside the gene matches: 13. CDR3 size: 18 residues.

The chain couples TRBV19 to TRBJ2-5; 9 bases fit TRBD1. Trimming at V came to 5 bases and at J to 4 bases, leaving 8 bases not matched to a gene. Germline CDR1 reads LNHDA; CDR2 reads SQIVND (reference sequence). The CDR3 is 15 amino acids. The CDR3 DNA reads TGTGCCAGTAGTTCATGGACAGGGGTAAGAGAGACCCAGTACTTC. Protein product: CASSSWTGVRETQYF.

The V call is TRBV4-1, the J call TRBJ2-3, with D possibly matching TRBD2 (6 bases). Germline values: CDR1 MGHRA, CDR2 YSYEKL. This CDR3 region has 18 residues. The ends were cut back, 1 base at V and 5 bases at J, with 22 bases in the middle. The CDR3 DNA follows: TGCGCCAGCAGCCAAGGGCCAGGCGGGGAGTCGAAGGGAGATACGCAGTATTTT. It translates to CASSQGPGGESKGDTQYF.

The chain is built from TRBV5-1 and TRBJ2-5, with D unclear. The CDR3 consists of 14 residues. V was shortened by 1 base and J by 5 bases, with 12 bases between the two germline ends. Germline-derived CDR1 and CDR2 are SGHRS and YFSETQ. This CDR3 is CASSLTGSWETQYF. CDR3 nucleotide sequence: TGCGCCAGCAGCTTGACTGGTAGCTGGGAGACCCAGTACTTC.

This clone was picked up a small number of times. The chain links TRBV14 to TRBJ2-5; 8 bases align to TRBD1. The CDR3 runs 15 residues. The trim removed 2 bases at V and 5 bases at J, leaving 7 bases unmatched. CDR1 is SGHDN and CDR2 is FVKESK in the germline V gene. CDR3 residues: CASSQQPGGAETQYF. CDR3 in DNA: TGTGCCAGCAGCCAACAGCCAGGGGGCGCGGAGACCCAGTACTTC.

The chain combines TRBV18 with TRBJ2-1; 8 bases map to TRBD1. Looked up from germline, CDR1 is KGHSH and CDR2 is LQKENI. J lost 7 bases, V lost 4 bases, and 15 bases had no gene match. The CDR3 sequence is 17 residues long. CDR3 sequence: CASSLMYQGAFSNEQFF. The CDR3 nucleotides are TGTGCCAGCTCACTCATGTATCAGGGGGCCTTCTCAAATGAGCAGTTCTTC.

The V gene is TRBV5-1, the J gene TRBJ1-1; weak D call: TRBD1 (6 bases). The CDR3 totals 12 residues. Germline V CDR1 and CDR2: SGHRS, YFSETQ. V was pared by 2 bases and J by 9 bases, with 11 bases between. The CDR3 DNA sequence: TGCGCCAGCAGCTTAGAGACAGGACAAGCTTTCTTT. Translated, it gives CASSLETGQAFF.

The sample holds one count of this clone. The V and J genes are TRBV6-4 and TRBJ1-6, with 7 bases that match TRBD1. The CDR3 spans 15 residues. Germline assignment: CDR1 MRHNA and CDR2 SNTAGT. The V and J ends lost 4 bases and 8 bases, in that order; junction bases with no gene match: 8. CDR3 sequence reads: CASSVDRRNDSPLHF. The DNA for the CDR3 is TGTGCCAGCAGTGTGGACAGGAGGAATGATTCACCCCTCCACTTT.

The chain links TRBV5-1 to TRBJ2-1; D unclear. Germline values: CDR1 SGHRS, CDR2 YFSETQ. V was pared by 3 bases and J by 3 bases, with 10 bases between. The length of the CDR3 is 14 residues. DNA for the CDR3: TGCGCCAGCAGCTCTGATCTACTCTACAATGAGCAGTTCTTC. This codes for CASSSDLLYNEQFF.

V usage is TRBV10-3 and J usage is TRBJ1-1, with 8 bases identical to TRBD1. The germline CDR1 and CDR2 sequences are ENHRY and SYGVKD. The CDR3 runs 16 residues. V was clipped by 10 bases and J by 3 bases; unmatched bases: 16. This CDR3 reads CASRPSPGTGYTEAFF. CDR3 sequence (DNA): TGTGCCAGCAGACCTAGTCCCGGGACAGGATACACTGAAGCTTTCTTT.